A single TCR beta chain is shown here with its context. These data belong to a study of blood T cell repertoires in COVID-19. V was cut by 1 base and J by 7 bases, with 16 bases left in between. Germline lookup yields CDR1 GTSNPN and CDR2 SVGIG (reference sequence). The CDR3 extends over 14 amino acids. Clones were sequenced by immunoSEQ multiplex PCR, and TCRdb holds only the in-frame ones, with some missing. The repertoire consists of 150,000 to 180,000 clones, with roughly 80% occurring once and the leading ten covering approximately 30%. This chain connects TRBV30 to TRBJ1-2; a possible D gene is TRBD1 (5 bases). This TCR derives from a woman aged 60-75 years with acute or convalescent COVID-19. Material for sequencing was peripheral blood. The CDR3 region has the DNA TGTGCCTGGAGTGGGGTCGGGGGACTGGGTGGCTACACCTTC. It codes for CAWSGVGGLGGYTF. The full variable domain, in which reference TRBV30 and TRBJ1-2 provide the parts outside the CDR3, is SQTIHQWPATLVQPVGSPLSLECTVEGTSNPNLYWYRQAAGRGLQLLFYSVGIGQISSEVPQNLSASRPQDRQFILSSKKLLLSDSGFYLCAWSGVGGLGGYTFGSGTRLTVV.